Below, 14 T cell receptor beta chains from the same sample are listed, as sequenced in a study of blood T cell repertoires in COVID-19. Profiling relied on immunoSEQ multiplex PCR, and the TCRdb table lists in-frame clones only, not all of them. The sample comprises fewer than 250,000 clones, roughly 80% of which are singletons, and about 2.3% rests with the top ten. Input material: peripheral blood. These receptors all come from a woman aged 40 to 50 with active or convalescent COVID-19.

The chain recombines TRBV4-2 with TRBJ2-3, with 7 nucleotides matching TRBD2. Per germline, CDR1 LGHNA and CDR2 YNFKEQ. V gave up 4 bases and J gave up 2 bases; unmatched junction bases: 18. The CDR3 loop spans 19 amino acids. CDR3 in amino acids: CASSLSSGGLGKDTDTQYF. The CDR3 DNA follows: TGTGCCAGCAGCCTCTCGTCCGGAGGACTAGGCAAGGACACAGATACGCAGTATTTT.

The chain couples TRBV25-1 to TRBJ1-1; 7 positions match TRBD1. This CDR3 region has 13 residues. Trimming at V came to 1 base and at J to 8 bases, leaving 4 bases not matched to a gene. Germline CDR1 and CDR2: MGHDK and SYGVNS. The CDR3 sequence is CASSESNRGEAFF. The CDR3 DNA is TGTGCCAGCAGTGAATCCAACAGGGGAGAAGCTTTCTTT.

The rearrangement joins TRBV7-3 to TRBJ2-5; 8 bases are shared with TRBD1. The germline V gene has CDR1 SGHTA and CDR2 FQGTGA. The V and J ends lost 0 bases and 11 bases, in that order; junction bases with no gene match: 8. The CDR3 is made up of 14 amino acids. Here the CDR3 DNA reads TGTGCCAGCAGCTTAACCGGGACAGGCTATTCTCAGTACTTC. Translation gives CASSLTGTGYSQYF.

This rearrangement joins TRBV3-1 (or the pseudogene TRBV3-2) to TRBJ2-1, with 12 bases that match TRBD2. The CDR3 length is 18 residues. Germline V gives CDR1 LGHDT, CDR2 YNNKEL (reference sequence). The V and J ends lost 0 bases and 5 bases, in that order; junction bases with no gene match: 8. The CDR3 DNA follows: TGTGCCAGCAGCCAAGATGTAGGGACTAGCGGGTTTGACAATGAGCAGTTCTTC. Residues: CASSQDVGTSGFDNEQFF.

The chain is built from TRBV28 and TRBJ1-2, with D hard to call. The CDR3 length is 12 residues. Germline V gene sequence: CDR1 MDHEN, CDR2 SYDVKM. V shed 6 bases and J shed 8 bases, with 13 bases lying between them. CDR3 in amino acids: CASSLPTEGYTF. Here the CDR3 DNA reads TGTGCCAGCAGCCTACCAACTGAGGGCTACACCTTC.

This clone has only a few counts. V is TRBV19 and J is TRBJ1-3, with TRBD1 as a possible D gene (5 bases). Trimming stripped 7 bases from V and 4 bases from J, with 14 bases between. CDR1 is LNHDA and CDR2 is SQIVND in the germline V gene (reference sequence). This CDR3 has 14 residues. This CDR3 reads CASTMGGSGNTIYF. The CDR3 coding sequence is TGTGCCAGTACCATGGGGGGATCGGGAAACACCATATATTTT.

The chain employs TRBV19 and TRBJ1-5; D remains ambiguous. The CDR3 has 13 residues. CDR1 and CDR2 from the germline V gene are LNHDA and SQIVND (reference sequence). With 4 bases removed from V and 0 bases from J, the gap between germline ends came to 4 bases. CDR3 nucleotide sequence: TGTGCCAGTAGTAGCAGTAGCAATCAGCCCCAGCATTTT. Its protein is CASSSSSNQPQHF.

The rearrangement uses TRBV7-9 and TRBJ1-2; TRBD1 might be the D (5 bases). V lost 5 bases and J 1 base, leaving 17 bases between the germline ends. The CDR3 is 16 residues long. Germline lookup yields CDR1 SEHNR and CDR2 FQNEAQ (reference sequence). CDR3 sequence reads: CASSRYGLGDNYGYTF. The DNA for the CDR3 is TGTGCCAGCAGCCGATATGGGCTAGGGGATAACTATGGCTACACCTTC.

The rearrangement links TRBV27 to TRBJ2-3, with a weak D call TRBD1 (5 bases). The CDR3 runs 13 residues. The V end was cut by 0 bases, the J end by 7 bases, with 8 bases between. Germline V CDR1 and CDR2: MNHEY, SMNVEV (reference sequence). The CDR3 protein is CASSLSGLHTQYF. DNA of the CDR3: TGTGCCAGCAGTTTATCGGGGCTTCATACGCAGTATTTT.

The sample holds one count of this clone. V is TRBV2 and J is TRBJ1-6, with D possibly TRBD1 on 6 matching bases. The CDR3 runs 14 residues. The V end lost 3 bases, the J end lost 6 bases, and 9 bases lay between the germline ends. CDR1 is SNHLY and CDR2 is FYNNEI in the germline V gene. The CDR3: CASSDQGRNSPLHF. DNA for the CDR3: TGTGCCAGCAGTGACCAGGGGCGTAATTCACCCCTCCACTTT.

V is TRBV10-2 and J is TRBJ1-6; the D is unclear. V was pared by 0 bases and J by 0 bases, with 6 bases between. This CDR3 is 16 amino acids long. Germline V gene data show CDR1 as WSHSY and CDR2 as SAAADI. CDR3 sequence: CASSESGSSYNSPLHF. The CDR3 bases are TGCGCCAGCAGTGAGTCCGGGAGCTCCTATAATTCACCCCTCCACTTT.

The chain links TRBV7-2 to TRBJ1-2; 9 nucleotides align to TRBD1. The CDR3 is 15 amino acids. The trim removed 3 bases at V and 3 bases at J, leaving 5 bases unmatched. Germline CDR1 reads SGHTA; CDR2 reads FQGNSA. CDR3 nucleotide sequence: TGTGCCAGCAGCTTCCGACAGGGGGACTACTATGGCTACACCTTC. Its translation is CASSFRQGDYYGYTF. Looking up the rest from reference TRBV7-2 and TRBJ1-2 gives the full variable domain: GAGVSQSPSNKVTEKGKDVELRCDPISGHTALYWYRQSLGQGLEFLIYFQGNSAPDKSGLPSDRFSAERTGGSVSTLTIQRTQQEDSAVYLCASSFRQGDYYGYTFGSGTRLTVV.

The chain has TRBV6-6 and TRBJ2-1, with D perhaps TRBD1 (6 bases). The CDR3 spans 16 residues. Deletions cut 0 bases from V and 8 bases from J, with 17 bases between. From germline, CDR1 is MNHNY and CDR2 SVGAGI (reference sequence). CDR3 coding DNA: TGTGCCAGCAGTTACTCGTACAGGGTAGTACGGGATGAGCAGTTCTTC. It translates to CASSYSYRVVRDEQFF.

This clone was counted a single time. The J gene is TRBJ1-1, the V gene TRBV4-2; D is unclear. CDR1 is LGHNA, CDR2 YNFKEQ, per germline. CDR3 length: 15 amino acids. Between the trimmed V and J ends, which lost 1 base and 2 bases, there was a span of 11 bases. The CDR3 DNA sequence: TGTGCCAGCAGCCAAGGAGGGTTGGGCAACACTGAAGCTTTCTTT. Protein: CASSQGGLGNTEAFF.